This T cell receptor beta chain is drawn from a study of follicular helper T cells after annual influenza vaccination (dated by TCRdb to about 2017). Regarding the research as a whole: Blood was collected on days 0, 7 and 28 after each seasonal influenza vaccination. To study recall of cTfh clones, some subjects were followed across successive annual vaccinations spanning the 2013-2014, 2014-2015 and 2015-2016 seasons. Multi-year samples were obtained from six subjects, with two vaccination seasons covered for a few subjects and three seasons covered for two subjects. One week after vaccination, a second recruited cohort of 12 subjects (Table S1) displayed a similar ICOS+CD38+ cTfh response. The 2015 samples were processed right after collection, while the 2013-2014 samples were cryopreserved.

In this sample, this clone turned up a few times. The antigen this receptor binds is unknown. Nothing much larger sits one base from this clone, and base qualities are not available. Overall results and qualifications from the work: In evaluating whether influenza clones were enriched, the possibility that the far larger non-cTfh compartments were undersampled could not be ruled out. ICOS+CD38+ cTfh clonality correlated with the frequency of that population, and its change correlated with the change in circulating plasmablast frequency. Day 7 ICOS+CD38+ clones were most often found later in ICOS-CD38- cTfh, suggesting that subset may serve as a memory reservoir. Only about 9.5-22% of analyzed cells yielded productive TCRB sequences, so sampling of rare clonotypes was not possible. With successive annual vaccinations, a recurrent oligoclonal ICOS+CD38+ cTfh response was recalled, and this response contained tetramer and AIM influenza-specific clonotypes.

Explained via the paper, the time point label denotes: 2015-2016 season, 7 days after influenza vaccination. Adults received seasonal inactivated influenza vaccine (Fluvarix), and TCRB sequencing tracked sorted blood CD4 subsets before and after vaccination. To be eligible, subjects had to be community-dwelling and could not have received an influenza vaccine during the previous 6 months. Subjects were excluded for influenza vaccine contraindications, substance abuse, HIV/AIDS, active malignancy, immunomodulatory medication, or active illness such as respiratory infection. At each time point, somewhere between about 40 and 100 mL of blood was taken. Ficoll-Paque PLUS or SepMate separation was used to isolate PBMC. As a non-Tfh comparison subset, CXCR5- memory CD4 T cells were sorted. Cell subsets were sorted from PBMC on a BD FACS Aria before DNA extraction. Library construction relied on the immunoSEQ multiplex PCR assay. Adaptive Biotechnologies carried out TCRB amplification, library preparation, sequencing and preliminary bioinformatics at Survey level resolution. In the paper's pipeline: Clonality was calculated in R as 1 minus normalized Shannon entropy, and the Gini index was calculated with the R package ineq. Overlap score was defined as the summed counts of shared sequences divided by the total counts of all sequences in both compared samples. The significance of shared clonotypes was tested with Fisher's exact test, assuming a theoretical repertoire of 10^7 TCRB sequences. TCRdb holds this immuneACCESS table with in-frame rearrangements only. Some clones are missing; in checked studies, unresolved V genes explain under half, and the rest has no known cause. The V and J calls and clone size are taken from that table; D and trimming were inferred from the DNA. For this sample the table gives about 7,200 clones, of which 75% to 90% were detected only once. In total, the top ten clones hold about 0.54% of the sample.

Material: CXCR5- memory CD4+ T cells sorted from blood, obtained 7 days after influenza vaccination. The cell subset or site label of this sample denotes: CXCR5- memory CD4 T cells. The sequence was obtained from an adult who received the influenza vaccine.

The nucleotide sequence is given as TGTGCCAGCTCACCACCGTCCAAAAACATTCAGTACTTC. It specifies CASSPPSKNIQYF. The rearrangement joined TRBV18 to TRBJ2-4; the D gene remains uncertain. The CDR3 covers 13 residues, taking in both the cysteine and the phenylalanine. The sequence is cut down to CDR3 DNA, 39 bases in frame from base 1. As encoded in the germline V gene, CDR1 is KGHSH while CDR2 is LQKENI. V gives up 0 bases and J gives up 2 bases, and the segment between their germline ends measures 2 bases.